Described below is a single T cell receptor beta chain sequence and its context. Its target is not known. The CDR3 sequence is 13 residues long. Germline CDR1 and CDR2: MNHEY and SMNVEV (reference sequence). Trimming shortened V by 4 bases and J by 1 base, and 7 bases separated the two germline ends. The data derive from a study of OX40 agonist ivuxolimab in advanced cancers. Study-level findings and limits: More expanded clones were seen, on average, in CD8+ T cells than in CD4+. Dose levels from 0.1 to 3.0 mg/kg saw CD4+ and CD8+ blood T cells expand clonally by week 6.

Generated by immunoSEQ multiplex PCR, the TCRdb table keeps only in-frame clones and is missing some. The sample includes fewer than 90,000 clones, around 86% of them seen just once. Sequencing was performed on CD4+ or CD8+ T cells sorted from blood, taken in a trial of the OX40 agonist ivuxolimab. J is TRBJ1-1 and V is TRBV27; D unclear. The TCR comes from an adult with an advanced solid tumor such as melanoma, head and neck, liver or kidney cancer. This CDR3 reads CASSYAGNTEAFF. For the CDR3, the DNA is TGTGCCAGCAGTTATGCAGGGAACACTGAAGCTTTCTTT.